One and the same sample provided the 26 T cell receptor beta chains below, sequenced in a study of immune heterogeneity within non-small cell lung tumors. Amplifying TCR beta CDR3 involved multiplex PCR carried out with 32 V and 13 J primers. TCRdb recomputed calls from the multiplex PCR reads with MiXCR, one row per CDR3 protein. Of about 15,000 distinct CDR3 sequences in the sample, less than 35% were seen once. Each sample used around 600 ng of genomic DNA from bulk tumor tissue. Several biopsies were spaced far apart within each primary tumor and obtained as surgery took place. Patients went through curative surgery, and their non-small cell lung cancer was untreated and newly diagnosed. The material sequenced was lung tumor tissue. The source of these receptors is a man between 35 and 55 years old with non-small cell lung cancer.

There are a few counts of this clonotype. The genes are TRBV5-1 and TRBJ2-5, with D perhaps TRBD1 (5 bases). The CDR3 totals 16 residues. Germline lookup yields CDR1 SGHRS and CDR2 YFSETQ. V lost 0 bases, J lost 5 bases, and 17 bases lay in between. The CDR3 bases are TGCGCCAGCAGCTTGGCTGCCCCTAGTTGGGGCGAGACCCAGTACTTC. Protein sequence: CASSLAAPSWGETQYF.

Concerning this clonotype itself: A much larger clone is a single base away; this may be a read error. CDR3 sequence: CASSLDSDNQPQHF. CDR3 nucleotides: TGCGCCAGCAGCTTGGACAGCGACAATCAGCCCCAGCATTTT. The V call is TRBV5-1, the J call TRBJ1-5, with unresolved D. This CDR3 region has 14 residues. CDR1 and CDR2 from the germline V gene are SGHRS and YFSETQ. V shed 0 bases and J shed 3 bases, with 7 bases lying between them. Based on the CDR3 plus reference TRBV5-1 and TRBJ1-5, the full variable domain is KAGVTQTPRYLIKTRGQQVTLSCSPISGHRSVSWYQQTPGQGLQFLFEYFSETQRNKGNFPGRFSGRQFSNSRSEMNVSTLELGDSALYLCASSLDSDNQPQHFGDGTRLSIL.

This clonotype is judged medium-sized. The CDR3 nucleotides read TGTGCCAGCAGGGGGAACAGGGATCCCTATGGCTACACCTTC. This translates into CASRGNRDPYGYTF. The chain couples TRBV27 to TRBJ1-2; D is possibly TRBD1 (6 bases). With 6 bases removed from V and 4 bases from J, the gap between germline ends came to 15 bases. This CDR3 has 14 amino acids. Germline V gene sequence: CDR1 MNHEY, CDR2 SMNVEV (reference sequence).

In its sample, this clonotype was seen many times. This chain joins TRBV20-1 and TRBJ2-5; TRBD2 is a possible D gene (6 bases). V lost 2 bases to trimming and J lost 2 bases, with 21 bases between them. Germline-derived CDR1 and CDR2 are DFQATT and SNEGSKA (reference sequence). This CDR3 has 17 amino acids. The CDR3 bases are TGCAGTGCTAGACAAAATGGGCGGGATCGGTGGCAAGAGACCCAGTACTTC. This sequence encodes CSARQNGRDRWQETQYF.

There are many counts of this clonotype. The chain is built from TRBV20-1 and TRBJ1-1, with TRBD1 identical over 11 bases. Losses at the gene ends were 6 bases for V and 4 bases for J; bases not matched to a gene: 1. Germline CDR1 reads DFQATT; CDR2 reads SNEGSKA (reference sequence). The CDR3 totals 12 residues. CDR3 DNA sequence: TGCAGTGCGGGACAGGGGGGCACTGAAGCTTTCTTT. It specifies CSAGQGGTEAFF.

The rearrangement uses TRBV30 and TRBJ2-2; D is undetermined. This CDR3 has 13 residues. Germline V gives CDR1 GTSNPN, CDR2 SVGIG (reference sequence). The V gene lost 2 bases and the J gene lost 7 bases, with 11 bases spanning the gap. CDR3 region: CAWSNDMVGELFF. For the CDR3, the DNA is TGTGCCTGGAGTAATGATATGGTCGGGGAGCTGTTTTTT.

This clonotype came up many times. The chain uses TRBV12-3 or TRBV12-4 and TRBJ2-7, with D perhaps TRBD1 or TRBD2 (9 bases each). This CDR3 comprises 18 residues. V was clipped by 5 bases and J by 5 bases, with 28 bases between them. The CDR3 protein is CASSLNLYTGGGGDEQYF. In DNA form, the CDR3 reads TGTGCCAGCAGTCTTAACCTCTACACAGGGGGCGGGGGGGACGAGCAGTACTTC.

This clonotype has at least ten counts. This chain connects TRBV12-3 or TRBV12-4 to TRBJ1-1, with D possibly TRBD1 on 5 matching bases. The CDR3 has 15 amino acids. Trimming removed 5 bases at V and 5 bases at J, with 18 bases between. The CDR3 loop is CASSAPTRVSTEAFF. The CDR3 DNA sequence: TGTGCCAGCAGTGCACCCACCAGGGTATCGACTGAAGCTTTCTTT.

This clonotype qualifies as medium-sized (0.01 to 0.1%). The CDR3 spells CAVGQGRNTIYF. The CDR3 DNA is TGTGCCGTGGGACAGGGGAGAAACACCATATATTTT. The gene calls are TRBV30 and TRBJ1-3; 10 bases match TRBD1. Germline V gives CDR1 GTSNPN, CDR2 SVGIG (reference sequence). Unmatched junction bases numbered 3, after V lost 8 bases and J lost 5 bases. The CDR3 loop spans 12 amino acids.

Within the sample, this clonotype is medium-sized. J is TRBJ1-5 and V is TRBV18; D may be TRBD1 (5 bases). CDR3 size: 14 residues. The germline V gene has CDR1 KGHSH and CDR2 LQKENI. V dropped 3 bases and J dropped 7 bases, with 13 bases sitting between them. The CDR3 DNA is TGTGCCAGCTCACCTTGGGCAGGGAGACAGCCCCAGCATTTT. It codes for CASSPWAGRQPQHF.

With respect to this clonotype: A much larger clone differs from this one at a single base, so this may be a read error. This sequence joins TRBV2 and TRBJ2-6; weak D call: TRBD1 (6 bases). Germline V gene data show CDR1 as SNHLY and CDR2 as FYNNEI. The germline V and J ends were trimmed by 10 bases and 0 bases, with 22 bases remaining between them. The CDR3 extends over 18 amino acids. The CDR3 DNA follows: TGTGCCACCATGCCCCGAACAGGGCCCCTCTCTGGGGCCAACGTCCTGACTTTC. As protein: CATMPRTGPLSGANVLTF.

This sequence joins TRBV4-2 and TRBJ2-1; 8 nucleotides match TRBD2. Trimming at V came to 1 base and at J to 8 bases, leaving 13 bases not matched to a gene. Germline V lookup: CDR1 LGHNA, CDR2 YNFKEQ. CDR3 length: 17 amino acids. The CDR3 DNA is TGTGCCAGCAGCCAAGGGAGAGAGCGGGAGCCACAATATGAGCAGTTCTTC. It is translated as CASSQGREREPQYEQFF.

Within the sample, this clonotype is medium-sized. The CDR3 nucleotides are TGTGCCAGCAGCTTCATCCGCTACGAGCAGTACTTC. Protein sequence: CASSFIRYEQYF. The chain has TRBV7-2 and TRBJ2-7, with unresolved D. V lost 3 bases, J lost 3 bases, and 6 bases lay in between. Looked up from germline, CDR1 is SGHTA and CDR2 is FQGNSA. This CDR3 is built from 12 residues.

This clonotype is classed as medium-sized (0.01 to 0.1%). V gene TRBV9 combines with J gene TRBJ1-6; D is unclear. In germline, CDR1 is SGDLS, CDR2 YYNGEE. Trimming stripped 0 bases from V and 13 bases from J, with 20 bases between. The CDR3 consists of 16 residues. The CDR3: CASSVAPSPTGEPLHF. The CDR3 DNA follows: TGTGCCAGCAGCGTAGCGCCGAGTCCCACCGGTGAGCCCCTCCACTTT. Combining the CDR3 with reference TRBV9 and TRBJ1-6 gives the whole variable domain DSGVTQTPKHLITATGQRVTLRCSPRSGDLSVYWYQQSLDQGLQFLIQYYNGEERAKGNILERFSAQQFPDLHSELNLSSLELGDSALYFCASSVAPSPTGEPLHFGNGTRLTVT.

The V call is TRBV7-2, the J call TRBJ2-5; unclear D gene. Trimming took 1 base from V and 7 from J, leaving 13 bases between them. In germline, CDR1 is SGHTA, CDR2 FQGNSA. This CDR3 region has 14 residues. In nucleotides, the CDR3 is TGTGCCAGCAGCTTAGAAACTGCGCCAGGGACCCAGTACTTC. Translated, it gives CASSLETAPGTQYF.

This clonotype was seen more than once but under ten times. The chain has TRBV18 and TRBJ2-7, with D unclear. Per germline, CDR1 KGHSH and CDR2 LQKENI. Trimming shortened V by 1 base and J by 3 bases, and 7 bases separated the two germline ends. This CDR3 is built from 13 residues. The CDR3 region has the DNA TGTGCCAGCTCACCACGACACGACTACGAGCAGTACTTC. Residues: CASSPRHDYEQYF.

Regarding this clonotype: Being one base from a much bigger clone, this may be a read error. The J gene is TRBJ1-5, the V gene TRBV5-6; TRBD1 is a possible D gene (5 bases). Germline CDR1 reads SGHDT; CDR2 reads YYEEEE. CDR3 length equals 12 residues. CDR3 nucleotides: TGTGCCATCAGCTTGGGGGGGCAGCCCCAGCATTTT. Translation: CAISLGGQPQHF.

This clonotype was seen more than once but under ten times. The chain carries TRBV5-5 and TRBJ2-2, with TRBD2 matching 13 bases. The V and J ends lost 4 bases and 3 bases, in that order; junction bases with no gene match: 9. Per the germline V gene, CDR1 is SGHKS and CDR2 is YYEKEE (reference sequence). The CDR3 runs 18 residues. The CDR3 region is CASSPRGTSGIDTGELFF. The CDR3 DNA reads TGTGCCAGCAGCCCACGCGGGACTAGCGGGATTGACACCGGGGAGCTGTTTTTT.

The chain is built from TRBV19 and TRBJ2-4, with D unclear. The V gene lost 5 bases and the J gene lost 0 bases, with 8 bases spanning the gap. Per the germline V gene, CDR1 is LNHDA and CDR2 is SQIVND (reference sequence). This CDR3 has 14 amino acids. The CDR3 DNA follows: TGTGCCAGTAGTGAAGCAGGAGCCAAAAACATTCAGTACTTC. It specifies CASSEAGAKNIQYF.

This clonotype is medium-sized in the sample. The J gene is TRBJ2-7, the V gene TRBV19, with a weak D call TRBD1 (5 bases). The CDR3 totals 13 residues. V dropped 1 base and J dropped 2 bases, with 6 bases sitting between them. Germline V gives CDR1 LNHDA, CDR2 SQIVND (reference sequence). CDR3 nucleotide sequence: TGTGCCAGTAGTATAGGGACACCCTACGAGCAGTACTTC. Residues: CASSIGTPYEQYF.

About this clonotype itself: A much larger clonotype is one base distant, so this may be a read error. This rearrangement joins TRBV20-1 to TRBJ1-1; D remains unclear. CDR1 is DFQATT and CDR2 is SNEGSKA in the germline V gene (reference sequence). The CDR3 runs to 12 residues. CDR3 amino acids: CSANKMNTEASF. The CDR3 nucleotides are TGCAGTGCCAACAAGATGAACACTGAAGCTTCCTTT.

This clonotype was found a few times. The junction and the germline gene differ at one end; a read error may be behind it. The V gene is TRBV9, the J gene TRBJ2-7; perhaps TRBD1 as D (6 bases). Germline CDR1 is SGDLS and CDR2 is YYNGEE. This CDR3 is built from 15 residues. The CDR3 coding sequence is TGTGCCAGCAGCGTAGATCCGGACAGATACTACGAGCATTACTTC. This encodes CASSVDPDRYYEHYF.

The table lists this clonotype with a few counts. This chain links TRBV7-9 with TRBJ1-2, with D tentatively TRBD1 (6 bases). This CDR3 is 16 amino acids long. Germline assignment: CDR1 SEHNR and CDR2 FQNEAQ (reference sequence). Trimming removed 2 bases at V and 1 base at J, with 14 bases between. The CDR3 nucleotides read TGTGCCAGCAGCTTATGGCTGGACAGATTTAACTATGGCTACACCTTC. Its protein product is CASSLWLDRFNYGYTF.

By share, this clonotype ranks as medium-sized. This sequence joins TRBV3-1 and TRBJ2-7, with D uncertain. The V end was cut by 0 bases, the J end by 2 bases, with 14 bases between. This CDR3 has 16 residues. Germline V gives CDR1 LGHDT, CDR2 YNNKEL (reference sequence). The CDR3 here is CASSQERYPFTYEQYF. The CDR3 bases are TGTGCCAGCAGCCAAGAACGCTATCCGTTTACCTACGAGCAGTACTTC.

Regarding this clonotype: Just one base apart from a much larger clone, this may be a read error. CDR3 sequence reads: CASSISRGLGHAEAFF. As DNA, the CDR3 is TGTGCCAGCAGTATCTCCAGGGGGCTGGGACACGCTGAAGCTTTCTTT. This chain connects TRBV27 to TRBJ1-1, with 8 bases identical to TRBD1. Germline V gives CDR1 MNHEY, CDR2 SMNVEV (reference sequence). The CDR3 is made up of 16 amino acids. Trimming removed 5 bases from V and 6 bases from J; junction bases left unmatched: 14.

To note about this clonotype: A much larger clone lies one base from this, so it may be a read error. The chain links TRBV6-5 to TRBJ2-1; 9 bases are shared with TRBD2. The V segment lost 2 bases and the J segment 4 bases; nucleotides outside the gene matches: 9. The CDR3 runs 17 residues. Germline values: CDR1 MNHEY, CDR2 SVGAGI. CDR3 in amino acids: CASSYPGPSGIYNEQFF. CDR3 DNA sequence: TGTGCCAGCAGTTACCCCGGCCCTAGCGGGATTTACAATGAGCAGTTCTTC.